Listed below are T cell receptor beta chains from one sample, sequenced in a study of blood T cell repertoires in COVID-19. Generated by immunoSEQ multiplex PCR, the TCRdb table keeps only in-frame clones and is missing some. The sample consists of about 310,000 clones, around 86% of them appearing once. The sequencing sample was made of peripheral blood. The receptors stem from a man in his fifties or sixties with active or convalescent COVID-19. The CDR3 runs from the conserved cysteine through the conserved F or W. A D gene is named only where the DNA matches it firmly. A clone size is listed for some rows: how often the clone was seen (once, few, many), or a class if it is expanded.

CDR3: CASSLPAGTNEQFF
DNA: TGCGCCAGCAGCTTGCCGGCGGGAACCAATGAGCAGTTCTTC
size: .
J: TRBJ2-1
V: TRBV5-1
D: .

CDR3: CASSGQAVGLFF
DNA: TGTGCCAGCAGTGGACAGGCCGTGGGGCTGTTTTTT
size: .
J: TRBJ2-2
V: TRBV25-1
D: .

CDR3: CASRVGAGTEAFF
DNA: TGTGCCAGCCGGGTGGGGGCTGGCACTGAAGCTTTCTTT
size: .
J: TRBJ1-1
V: TRBV2
D: .

CDR3: CASQGAPGTGELFF
DNA: TGTGCCAGCCAGGGGGCGCCGGGAACCGGGGAGCTGTTTTTT
size: .
J: TRBJ2-2
V: TRBV11-3
D: TRBD1

CDR3: CASKGDSYEQYF
DNA: TGTGCCAGCAAAGGGGACTCCTACGAGCAGTACTTC
size: .
J: TRBJ2-7
V: TRBV12-3/TRBV12-4
D: .

CDR3: CASSLPPAGTGGKPQHF
DNA: TGTGCCAGCAGCTTACCCCCTGCAGGGACTGGTGGGAAGCCCCAGCATTTT
size: .
J: TRBJ1-5
V: TRBV7-8
D: .

CDR3: CASSLAVAGNTGELFF
DNA: TGTGCCAGCAGCTTAGCGGTAGCGGGGAACACCGGGGAGCTGTTTTTT
size: .
J: TRBJ2-2
V: TRBV11-2
D: TRBD2

CDR3: CASSLGGDEKLFF
DNA: TGTGCCAGCAGCCTTGGGGGCGATGAAAAACTGTTTTTT
size: .
J: TRBJ1-4
V: TRBV11-3
D: .

CDR3: CASSSASRNEKLFF
DNA: TGTGCCAGCAGTTCCGCGTCCCGTAATGAAAAACTGTTTTTT
size: .
J: TRBJ1-4
V: TRBV27
D: .

CDR3: CASSLQGETEAFF
DNA: TGTGCCAGCAGCTTACAGGGGGAGACTGAAGCTTTCTTT
size: .
J: TRBJ1-1
V: TRBV6-5
D: TRBD1

CDR3: CASSYGGPDTDTQYF
DNA: TGTGCCAGCAGTTACGGCGGGCCTGACACAGATACGCAGTATTTT
size: .
J: TRBJ2-3
V: TRBV6-5
D: .

CDR3: CATLTGPNEKLFF
DNA: TGTGCCACCTTGACAGGGCCGAATGAAAAACTGTTTTTT
size: .
J: TRBJ1-4
V: TRBV6-5
D: TRBD1

CDR3: CASSLSGTGYSYEQYF
DNA: TGTGCCAGCAGTTTATCGGGGACAGGGTACTCCTACGAGCAGTACTTC
size: .
J: TRBJ2-7
V: TRBV27
D: TRBD1

CDR3: CAISDLPNEKLFF
DNA: TGTGCCATCAGTGACCTACCTAATGAAAAACTGTTTTTT
size: .
J: TRBJ1-4
V: TRBV10-3
D: .

CDR3: CAISWTSGSNEQFF
DNA: TGTGCCATCAGTTGGACTAGCGGGAGCAATGAGCAGTTCTTC
size: .
J: TRBJ2-1
V: TRBV10-3
D: TRBD2

CDR3: CASGGQGLGNEKLFF
DNA: TGTGCCAGCGGGGGACAGGGGCTTGGTAATGAAAAACTGTTTTTT
size: .
J: TRBJ1-4
V: TRBV2
D: TRBD1

CDR3: CASKHTVKNIQYF
DNA: TGTGCCAGCAAACACACCGTTAAAAACATTCAGTACTTC
size: .
J: TRBJ2-4
V: TRBV3-1/TRBV3-2
D: .

CDR3: CATGGDGETQYF
DNA: TGTGCCACCGGGGGAGACGGAGAGACCCAGTACTTC
size: once
J: TRBJ2-5
V: TRBV2
D: .

CDR3: CASSFSRGEQYF
DNA: TGTGCCAGCAGTTTCTCTAGAGGCGAGCAGTACTTC
size: .
J: TRBJ2-7
V: TRBV28
D: .

CDR3: CAISGVGRNTEAFF
DNA: TGTGCCATCAGCGGGGTAGGGAGGAACACTGAAGCTTTCTTT
size: .
J: TRBJ1-1
V: TRBV10-3
D: .

CDR3: CASSFNGGRPTEAFF
DNA: TGTGCCAGCAGTTTCAATGGGGGGAGGCCCACTGAAGCTTTCTTT
size: .
J: TRBJ1-1
V: TRBV28
D: .

CDR3: CASSYSAVSTDTQYF
DNA: TGTGCCAGCAGTTACTCGGCTGTTAGCACAGATACGCAGTATTTT
size: .
J: TRBJ2-3
V: TRBV6-5
D: .

CDR3: CASSPRDRGPDGYTF
DNA: TGTGCCAGCTCCCCCAGGGACAGGGGGCCAGATGGCTACACCTTC
size: .
J: TRBJ1-2
V: TRBV18
D: TRBD1

CDR3: CASSQEGRYQETQYF
DNA: TGCGCCAGCAGCCAGGAGGGCCGTTACCAAGAGACCCAGTACTTC
size: .
J: TRBJ2-5
V: TRBV5-1
D: .

CDR3: CASSDIAGPSTDTQYF
DNA: TGTGCCAGTAGTGACATAGCGGGCCCTAGCACAGATACGCAGTATTTT
size: once
J: TRBJ2-3
V: TRBV19
D: TRBD2

CDR3: CASSYSQRETQYF
DNA: TGTGCCAGCAGTTATAGCCAGCGGGAGACCCAGTACTTC
size: .
J: TRBJ2-5
V: TRBV6-5
D: .

CDR3: CASSSGSGFIYEQYF
DNA: TGTGCCAGCAGTTCAGGGAGCGGGTTTATTTACGAGCAGTACTTC
size: .
J: TRBJ2-7
V: TRBV28
D: .

CDR3: CASSPLRDFQETQYF
DNA: TGTGCCAGCAGTCCACTCCGGGACTTCCAAGAGACCCAGTACTTC
size: once
J: TRBJ2-5
V: TRBV27
D: .

CDR3: CASSFSGSPLHF
DNA: TGTGCCAGCAGTTTTTCAGGTTCACCCCTCCACTTT
size: .
J: TRBJ1-6
V: TRBV12-3/TRBV12-4
D: .

CDR3: CASSQAEGGGTEAFF
DNA: TGTGCCAGCAGCCAGGCAGAGGGGGGAGGGACTGAAGCTTTCTTT
size: .
J: TRBJ1-1
V: TRBV4-2
D: .

CDR3: CASSPTSGRAREQYF
DNA: TGTGCCAGCTCACCAACTAGCGGGAGGGCCAGGGAGCAGTACTTC
size: .
J: TRBJ2-7
V: TRBV18
D: TRBD2

CDR3: CASIKRGGIETDTQYF
DNA: TGTGCCAGCATCAAGAGGGGGGGAATTGAAACAGATACGCAGTATTTT
size: .
J: TRBJ2-3
V: TRBV7-9
D: .

CDR3: CASSLAGREQYF
DNA: TGCGCCAGCAGCTTGGCCGGGAGGGAGCAGTACTTC
size: .
J: TRBJ2-7
V: TRBV5-1
D: TRBD2

CDR3: CASSFTRSAGELFF
DNA: TGTGCCAGCAGTTTCACCCGTTCGGCCGGGGAGCTGTTTTTT
size: .
J: TRBJ2-2
V: TRBV28
D: .

CDR3: CASSPRQGPDTQYF
DNA: TGTGCCAGCAGCCCTAGACAGGGGCCAGATACGCAGTATTTT
size: .
J: TRBJ2-3
V: TRBV14
D: TRBD1

CDR3: CASSLRQSPYTQYF
DNA: TGTGCCAGCAGCCTCCGACAATCCCCTTATACGCAGTATTTT
size: .
J: TRBJ2-3
V: TRBV3-1/TRBV3-2
D: .

CDR3: CASTRPGLKNEQFF
DNA: TGTGCCAGTACTCGACCGGGACTTAAAAATGAGCAGTTCTTC
size: .
J: TRBJ2-1
V: TRBV6-6
D: .

CDR3: CASSLEGQGVPGVAFF
DNA: TGCGCCAGCAGCTTGGAGGGACAGGGGGTTCCTGGCGTCGCTTTCTTT
size: .
J: TRBJ1-1
V: TRBV5-1
D: TRBD1